Each of the 30 T cell receptor beta chains below was sequenced from the same sample in a study of CD8 T cells in acute hepatitis C reinfection (dated by TCRdb to the early 2020s). Broad study findings and their caveats: All groups showed preferential use of the TRBV04 and TRBV06 gene families, a pattern that overrepresentation in the naive pool did not explain.

The sample's time point label is to be understood as: acute HCV infection, within 168 days of estimated infection date. The HCV-specific TCR repertoires were analyzed directly ex vivo, and the sequenced cells were not first expanded in vitro. The method behind the library was the immunoSEQ multiplex PCR assay. TCRdb obtained this table from immuneACCESS and retained in-frame rearrangements with V and J assigned. These tables miss some clones; where compared with another copy, unresolved V genes account for less than half of the shortfall, and the remainder is unexplained. Counted in this sample were some 4,000 clones; roughly 41% of them appeared once. Roughly 9.4% of the sample lies in the top ten. This sample comprised HCV NS3-1073 tetramer-sorted CD8+ T cells from PBMCs, obtained during acute infection. Sample cell subset or site, as interpreted from the label and publication: FACS-sorted NS3-1073 tetramer+ CD8+ T cells. The receptors shown here come from a man between 25 and 39 years old with chronic hepatitis C.

About this clone itself: The identical CDR3 is also encoded by other nucleotide sequences in the sample. The genes are TRBV4-2 and TRBJ2-7, with TRBD1 matching over 10 bases. Germline CDR1 reads LGHNA; CDR2 reads YNFKEQ. This CDR3 comprises 16 residues. V was clipped by 0 bases and J by 2 bases; unmatched bases: 4. This CDR3 is CASSQEGTGAPYEQYF. The CDR3 coding sequence is TGTGCCAGCAGCCAAGAAGGGACAGGGGCACCCTACGAGCAGTACTTC.

By frequency in the sample, this clone is medium-sized. V gene TRBV4-2 combines with J gene TRBJ2-7; 13 bases map to TRBD2. The CDR3 has 17 amino acids. The junction had 8 bases not matched to a gene; V was cut back by 3 bases and J by 3 bases. CDR1 LGHNA and CDR2 YNFKEQ come from the germline V gene. The chain's CDR3 is CASSHATSGGAHYEQYF. DNA of the CDR3: TGTGCCAGCAGCCATGCCACTAGCGGGGGGGCCCACTACGAGCAGTACTTC.

The CDR3 bases are TGTGCCAGCAGCCAAGAGATAGCGGGGGGCAATGAGCAGTTCTTC. Its translation is CASSQEIAGGNEQFF. The gene calls are TRBV5-8 and TRBJ2-1; 10 positions match TRBD2. V was clipped by 4 bases and J by 6 bases; unmatched bases: 7. Germline V gives CDR1 SGHTS, CDR2 YDEGEE. The CDR3 runs to 15 residues.

The chain couples TRBV6-5 to TRBJ2-2; D not resolved. The CDR3 is 14 residues long. V lost 8 bases, J lost 4 bases, and 14 bases lay in between. Germline V gene sequence: CDR1 MNHEY, CDR2 SVGAGI. DNA for the CDR3: TGTGCCAGCCTTCCACTGACCGGCACCGGGGAGCTGTTTTTT. Residues: CASLPLTGTGELFF.

This clone is labeled as medium-sized. This chain joins TRBV4-2 and TRBJ2-1, with D perhaps TRBD2 (5 bases). Trimming shortened V by 0 bases and J by 9 bases, and 9 bases separated the two germline ends. The CDR3 is 13 amino acids. Germline CDR1 LGHNA, CDR2 YNFKEQ. This chain's CDR3 is CASSQEIGSEQFF. CDR3 bases: TGTGCCAGCAGCCAAGAAATTGGGAGTGAGCAGTTCTTC.

The rearrangement uses TRBV14 and TRBJ2-5, with D perhaps TRBD1 or TRBD2 (5 bases each). CDR1 is SGHDN and CDR2 is FVKESK in the germline V gene. The CDR3 has 14 residues. Trimming took off 3 bases at V and 9 bases at J, with 17 bases between the two ends. The chain's CDR3 is CASSHTRDESAQYF. The CDR3 DNA reads TGTGCCAGCAGCCACACCCGGGACGAGTCGGCCCAGTACTTC.

Relative to its sample, this clone is large (0.1 to 1%). V gene TRBV5-6 combines with J gene TRBJ1-1; the D is unclear. Trimming pared 5 bases from V and 3 bases from J, leaving 11 bases between. The CDR3 extends over 13 amino acids. Germline V lookup: CDR1 SGHDT, CDR2 YYEEEE. As DNA, the CDR3 is TGTGCCAGCAGACTTCGGAGTGACACTGAAGCTTTCTTT. Translating it yields CASRLRSDTEAFF.

In this sample, this clone turned up a few times. This sequence joins TRBV4-2 and TRBJ2-1; D may be TRBD2 (7 bases). Germline assignment: CDR1 LGHNA and CDR2 YNFKEQ. V was pared by 3 bases and J by 9 bases, with 24 bases between. The CDR3 consists of 17 residues. CDR3 amino acids: CASSQEVGGGLWGEQFF. DNA of the CDR3: TGTGCCAGCAGCCAGGAGGTAGGGGGGGGCCTGTGGGGTGAGCAGTTCTTC.

For this clone: Other DNA sequences in this specimen translate into the identical CDR3. The chain couples TRBV4-2 to TRBJ2-7; D not certain. CDR3 length: 13 residues. Germline V gene sequence: CDR1 LGHNA, CDR2 YNFKEQ. V lost 0 bases to trimming and J lost 6 bases, with 9 bases between them. CDR3 in DNA: TGTGCCAGCAGCCAAGAAAATGGGTCCGAGCAGTACTTC. Its translation: CASSQENGSEQYF.

This chain joins TRBV4-2 and TRBJ1-1, with TRBD1 matching over 7 bases. The CDR3 is 15 amino acids. The V segment lost 6 bases and the J segment 5 bases; nucleotides outside the gene matches: 12. The V gene's germline CDR1 is LGHNA and CDR2 YNFKEQ. CDR3 residues: CASSYEAGGETEAFF. CDR3 sequence (DNA): TGTGCCAGCAGTTACGAGGCAGGGGGAGAGACTGAAGCTTTCTTT.

This clone showed up just a few times. CDR3 loop: CASSQEPAGEGEQFF. CDR3 DNA: TGCGCCAGCAGCCAAGAGCCAGCGGGGGAGGGTGAGCAGTTCTTC. J is TRBJ2-1 and V is TRBV4-3, with 8 positions matching TRBD2. V was clipped by 0 bases and J by 9 bases; unmatched bases: 7. The CDR3 sequence is 15 residues long. CDR1 is LGHNA, CDR2 YSLEER, per germline.

The chain combines TRBV4-3 with TRBJ2-3; TRBD2 matches at 12 bases. V shed 0 bases, J shed 0 bases, and the junction held 7 bases outside the gene matches. CDR3 length equals 19 residues. Germline CDR1 is LGHNA and CDR2 is YSLEER. The CDR3 reads CASSQETSGGLSSTDTQYF. The DNA of the CDR3 is TGCGCCAGCAGCCAAGAGACTAGCGGGGGATTGTCGAGCACAGATACGCAGTATTTT.

The chain is built from TRBV6-1 and TRBJ2-7, with 9 bases lining up with TRBD1. The CDR3 length is 15 residues. CDR1 and CDR2 (germline): MNHNS, SASEGT. V trimming: 5 bases; J trimming: 4 bases; junction bases outside the gene matches: 9. CDR3 bases: TGTGCCAGCAGTCCCGCCGGGACAGGGTGGTACGAGCAGTACTTC. Protein: CASSPAGTGWYEQYF.

This clone was observed a handful of times. This chain uses TRBV11-2 with TRBJ2-5; 7 bases agree with TRBD1. The CDR3 spans 14 residues. The germline V gene has CDR1 SGHAT and CDR2 FQNNGV. V shed 3 bases and J 1 base; nucleotides not matched to a gene: 2. The CDR3 bases are TGTGCCAGCAGCTTCGGACAGGTCCAAGAGACCCAGTACTTC. Protein: CASSFGQVQETQYF.

This clone was counted between two and nine times. The V call is TRBV4-2, the J call TRBJ2-1; weak D call: TRBD2 (6 bases). This CDR3 has 15 residues. With 0 bases removed from V and 9 bases from J, the gap between germline ends came to 15 bases. Germline V gene sequence: CDR1 LGHNA, CDR2 YNFKEQ. The CDR3 sequence: CASSQEMAGWGEQFF. In DNA form, the CDR3 reads TGTGCCAGCAGCCAAGAGATGGCGGGATGGGGTGAGCAGTTCTTC.

Only one count was recorded for this clone. This rearrangement joins TRBV7-6 to TRBJ2-2; possibly TRBD2 for D (5 bases). Trimming left V 3 bases short and J 0 bases short, with 8 bases between. Germline CDR1 is SGHVS and CDR2 is FNYEAQ. This CDR3 is built from 15 residues. The DNA of the CDR3 is TGTGCCAGCAGCTTTGAGACTACGAACACCGGGGAGCTGTTTTTT. Its translation is CASSFETTNTGELFF.

This clone was counted only a few times. This CDR3 is also generated by other DNA sequences in the sample. The genes are TRBV4-3 and TRBJ2-7, with D perhaps given as TRBD1 or TRBD2 (5 bases each). Germline CDR1 reads LGHNA; CDR2 reads YSLEER. V lost 0 bases and J lost 0, with 12 bases in between. The CDR3 totals 16 residues. The CDR3 here is CASSQEVAGSSYEQYF. The CDR3 coding sequence is TGCGCCAGCAGCCAAGAGGTGGCAGGGAGCTCCTACGAGCAGTACTTC.

J is TRBJ2-3 and V is TRBV19; D gene uncertain. The germline CDR1 and CDR2 sequences are LNHDA and SQIVND (reference sequence). V lost 2 bases and J lost 0, with 18 bases in between. The CDR3 runs 18 residues. The CDR3 bases are TGTGCCAGTAGTATACAGAGCGCAACCATCCCTAGCACAGATACGCAGTATTTT. It codes for CASSIQSATIPSTDTQYF.

The chain carries TRBV4-3 and TRBJ2-7; D is possibly TRBD2 (5 bases). From germline, CDR1 is LGHNA and CDR2 YSLEER. The CDR3 runs 16 residues. V shed 4 bases and J shed 0 bases, with 16 bases lying between them. The CDR3: CASSREPGSSSYEQYF. As DNA, the CDR3 is TGCGCCAGCAGCCGTGAGCCGGGGTCAAGCTCCTACGAGCAGTACTTC.

The rearrangement uses TRBV7-3 and TRBJ2-3, with 8 bases aligning to TRBD2. The germline gives CDR1 SGHTA, CDR2 FQGTGA. V shed 5 bases, J shed 2 bases, and the junction held 12 bases outside the gene matches. This CDR3 is 17 amino acids long. DNA of the CDR3: TGTGCCAGCAGCCCGGATCACGGGGGGGGCTACACAGATACGCAGTATTTT. Amino acids: CASSPDHGGGYTDTQYF.

Points on this clone: This sequence may be a read error, since a much larger clone differs from it by one base. The sample holds other DNA sequences that translate to the same CDR3. The chain links TRBV7-2 to TRBJ1-1; D gene ambiguous. The germline V and J ends were trimmed by 5 bases and 5 bases, with 12 bases remaining between them. CDR1 and CDR2 from the germline V gene are SGHTA and FQGNSA. This CDR3 region has 13 residues. CDR3 sequence reads: CASSQELGTEAFF. The CDR3 bases are TGTGCCAGCAGCCAAGAGTTGGGGACTGAAGCTTTCTTT.

This clone is medium-sized. This chain links TRBV4-2 with TRBJ1-1; no firm D call. V lost 5 bases and J 1 base, leaving 8 bases between the germline ends. The CDR3 sequence is 13 residues long. CDR1 is LGHNA and CDR2 is YNFKEQ in the germline V gene. The CDR3 loop is CASSSDKNTEAFF. The CDR3 coding sequence is TGTGCCAGCAGCAGTGACAAGAACACTGAAGCTTTCTTT.

The chain couples TRBV4-2 to TRBJ1-2; D gene unclear. The CDR3 is made up of 15 amino acids. CDR1 and CDR2 from the germline V gene are LGHNA and YNFKEQ. V was shortened by 1 base and J by 3 bases, with 12 bases between the two germline ends. The CDR3 sequence is CASSQVNGEHYGYTF. Here the CDR3 DNA reads TGTGCCAGCAGCCAAGTTAACGGCGAACACTATGGCTACACCTTC.

The genes are TRBV4-2 and TRBJ1-2; tentatively, D is TRBD1 (5 bases). This CDR3 has 14 residues. Trimming took off 0 bases at V and 4 bases at J, with 9 bases between the two ends. Germline CDR1 and CDR2: LGHNA and YNFKEQ. CDR3 loop: CASSQERGSYGYTF. DNA of the CDR3: TGTGCCAGCAGCCAAGAAAGGGGTAGCTATGGCTACACCTTC.

V gene TRBV4-2 combines with J gene TRBJ2-2; tentatively, D is TRBD1 (6 bases). Germline V gives CDR1 LGHNA, CDR2 YNFKEQ. CDR3 length: 16 amino acids. The V end lost 0 bases, the J end lost 7 bases, and 15 bases lay between the germline ends. The chain's CDR3 is CASSQETGQFHGELFF. The CDR3 nucleotides read TGTGCCAGCAGCCAAGAAACCGGACAGTTTCACGGGGAGCTGTTTTTT.

J is TRBJ2-1 and V is TRBV13, with TRBD2 matching over 11 bases. The trim removed 1 base at V and 3 bases at J, leaving 8 bases unmatched. This CDR3 region has 18 residues. Germline V gene sequence: CDR1 PRHDT, CDR2 FYEKMQ (reference sequence). The CDR3 nucleotides are TGTGCCAGCAGCTTAGCGAATTCCGGGACTAGCGGCTACAATGAGCAGTTCTTC. Translated: CASSLANSGTSGYNEQFF.

The chain has TRBV4-2 and TRBJ1-1; 7 nucleotides match TRBD1. The length of the CDR3 is 16 residues. Germline CDR1 LGHNA, CDR2 YNFKEQ. V lost 0 bases and J lost 9; bases outside the gene matches: 13. CDR3 residues: CASSQEVPGQQGQAFF. In DNA form, the CDR3 reads TGTGCCAGCAGCCAAGAAGTCCCCGGGCAACAGGGGCAAGCTTTCTTT.

This clone is categorized as medium-sized (0.01 to 0.1%). At the DNA level, this CDR3 is encoded by other sequences in the same sample as well. This sequence joins TRBV4-2 and TRBJ2-2; tentatively, D is TRBD1 (5 bases). CDR3 length equals 15 residues. The germline gives CDR1 LGHNA, CDR2 YNFKEQ. Deletions cut 0 bases from V and 6 bases from J, with 11 bases between. The CDR3 loop is CASSQEVGAPGELFF. The DNA of the CDR3 is TGTGCCAGCAGCCAAGAGGTTGGGGCGCCCGGGGAGCTGTTTTTT.

This clone is categorized as large (0.1 to 1%). The chain couples TRBV4-2 to TRBJ2-7; TRBD2 might be the D (5 bases). The V gene's germline CDR1 is LGHNA and CDR2 YNFKEQ. Deletions cut 0 bases from V and 2 bases from J, with 17 bases between. The CDR3 spans 17 residues. The CDR3 DNA follows: TGTGCCAGCAGCCAAGAAGCGGAAATAGCGCGACCCTACGAGCAGTACTTC. It yields the protein CASSQEAEIARPYEQYF.

This clone occurred once. The chain joins TRBV7-8 to TRBJ2-7, with TRBD2 matching over 13 bases. The CDR3 has 15 residues. J gave up 5 bases and V 4 bases, and 5 bases lay outside the gene matches. The germline CDR1 and CDR2 sequences are SGHVS and FQNEAQ. DNA for the CDR3: TGTGCCAGCAGCTCCCGGACTAGCGGGAGTGACGAGCAGTACTTC. It translates to CASSSRTSGSDEQYF.